These T cell receptor beta chains were read from a single sample in a study of T cell repertoires in cytomegalovirus infection. Using its own MiXCR run on the reads, TCRdb lists one record per CDR3 protein. Found here are fewer than 650,000 distinct CDR3 sequences, about 40% of them singletons; the top ten hold around 50%. No antigen is known for these receptors. Sequencing used cultured PBMCs, obtained from culture after CMV antigen stimulation. These receptors originate from a human donor in good health (CMV status not recorded). Some clones in this sample may be carry-over from other donors' samples. CDR3s include the opening cysteine and the closing phenylalanine or tryptophan. A D gene is named only where the DNA matches it firmly. Clone size, where shown, is once, few, many, or a class for clones that have expanded.

DNA: TGTGCCAGTAGTATAACGGGACTAGCGGAAGTGCAGTACTTC; CDR3: CASSITGLAEVQYF; J: TRBJ2-7; D: TRBD2; size: NA; V: TRBV19
DNA: TGTGCCAGCAGTTACTCGACAGGAATCCTCGAGGCTTTCTTT; CDR3: CASSYSTGILEAFF; J: TRBJ1-1; D: NA; size: NA; V: TRBV6-2/TRBV6-3
DNA: TGTGCCAGTACCCTTAGCCATTCAAACCTGGTTCCGGGAAACACCATATATTTT; CDR3: CASTLSHSNLVPGNTIYF; J: TRBJ1-3; D: NA; size: NA; V: TRBV19
DNA: TGCGCCAGCAGCTCCCTTCAGGGGGGGACCCGCGAGACCCAGTACTTC; CDR3: CASSSLQGGTRETQYF; J: TRBJ2-5; D: NA; size: NA; V: TRBV5-1
DNA: TGTGCCAGCACCCGCGGGACTAACTCCTACAATGAGCAGTTCTTC; CDR3: CASTRGTNSYNEQFF; J: TRBJ2-1; D: TRBD2; size: NA; V: TRBV27
DNA: TGTGCCAGCTCCCGGGGGACAGGGGTCTACAATGAGCAGTTCTTC; CDR3: CASSRGTGVYNEQFF; J: TRBJ2-1; D: TRBD1; size: once; V: TRBV18
DNA: TGTGCCAGCAGCTTAGTAGCATTTCTGGGCGGGGAGCTGTTTTTT; CDR3: CASSLVAFLGGELFF; J: TRBJ2-2; D: NA; size: many; V: TRBV7-2
DNA: TGCAGTGCTCGATCGGCCCGCGGTGGCTCCTACGAGCAGTACTTC; CDR3: CSARSARGGSYEQYF; J: TRBJ2-7; D: NA; size: NA; V: TRBV20-1
DNA: TGTGCCAGCAGCCGGTCGTTGGCGTCCCCCCTCCACTTT; CDR3: CASSRSLASPLHF; J: TRBJ1-6; D: NA; size: few; V: TRBV7-8
DNA: TGCGCCAGCAGTCAGCGGGGGGGGCGCTTAGCGGATCCTACAATGTGGGAGCAGTTCTTC; CDR3: CASSQRGGRLADPTMWEQFF; J: TRBJ2-1; D: TRBD2; size: NA; V: TRBV23-1
DNA: TGTGCCAGCAGCCCGGGACAGGGGATGAACACTGAAGCTTTCTTT; CDR3: CASSPGQGMNTEAFF; J: TRBJ1-1; D: TRBD1; size: many; V: TRBV7-2
DNA: TGTGCCAGCACCTCTTCGATTGGGACCGGGGAGCTGTTTTTT; CDR3: CASTSSIGTGELFF; J: TRBJ2-2; D: NA; size: NA; V: TRBV7-8
DNA: TGTGCCAGCAGCGAGTTCTTTCCGGGGGCCAACGTCCTGACTTTC; CDR3: CASSEFFPGANVLTF; J: TRBJ2-6; D: NA; size: few; V: TRBV7-2
DNA: TGTGCCAGCAGCCCCGGGACTGGTGGAGTGGGCGAGCAGTACTTC; CDR3: CASSPGTGGVGEQYF; J: TRBJ2-7; D: NA; size: few; V: TRBV7-6
DNA: TGCAGCGTTGGCAACATTGGCGAGGCTTTCTTT; CDR3: CSVGNIGEAFF; J: TRBJ1-1; D: NA; size: NA; V: TRBV29-1
DNA: TGCAGTGCTACAGGAGTAGAAAGCACAGATACGCAGTATTTT; CDR3: CSATGVESTDTQYF; J: TRBJ2-3; D: NA; size: once; V: TRBV20-1
DNA: TGTGCCAGTTTAGCGGGAGGCTACAATGAGCAGTTCTTC; CDR3: CASLAGGYNEQFF; J: TRBJ2-1; D: TRBD2; size: NA; V: TRBV6-6
DNA: TGTGCCATCAGTGAGCGAGGACAGGGGCTAAACTATGGCTACACCTTC; CDR3: CAISERGQGLNYGYTF; J: TRBJ1-2; D: TRBD1; size: NA; V: TRBV10-3
DNA: TGTGCCAGCTCACCATTGACGGCTAATGAAAAACTGTTTTTT; CDR3: CASSPLTANEKLFF; J: TRBJ1-4; D: NA; size: NA; V: TRBV18
DNA: TGTGCCAGCAGCTTAGATATTAGTTTCAATCAGCCCCAGCATTTT; CDR3: CASSLDISFNQPQHF; J: TRBJ1-5; D: NA; size: few; V: TRBV7-9
DNA: TGTGCCAGCAGCCCGAGTGGCGTTGTGTACAATGAGCAGTTCTTC; CDR3: CASSPSGVVYNEQFF; J: TRBJ2-1; D: NA; size: NA; V: TRBV7-2
DNA: TGTGCCAGCAGCGTAGGCCTTATGAACACTGAAGCTTTCTTT; CDR3: CASSVGLMNTEAFF; J: TRBJ1-1; D: NA; size: few; V: TRBV9
DNA: TGTGCCATCAGTGAGTTCGGTGATAGCAATCAGCCCCAGCATTTT; CDR3: CAISEFGDSNQPQHF; J: TRBJ1-5; D: NA; size: NA; V: TRBV10-3
DNA: TGTGCCAGCAGCGACAATTGGGCTGCGGATACGCAGTATTTT; CDR3: CASSDNWAADTQYF; J: TRBJ2-3; D: NA; size: NA; V: TRBV11-2
DNA: TGTGCCAGCAGTTACCGGGACAGGGTGGGCGAGCAGTACTTC; CDR3: CASSYRDRVGEQYF; J: TRBJ2-7; D: TRBD1; size: NA; V: TRBV6-6
DNA: TGTGCCACCAGTGATTTCGAGCAAGAGACCCAGTACTTC; CDR3: CATSDFEQETQYF; J: TRBJ2-5; D: NA; size: few; V: TRBV24-1
DNA: TGCAGTTCTGCCAGCGGGACCTACAATGAGCAGTTCTTC; CDR3: CSSASGTYNEQFF; J: TRBJ2-1; D: TRBD2; size: NA; V: TRBV20-1
DNA: TGTGCCAGTAGTGTCTCCGGGACTAGCGGAGGGGATACGCAGTATTTT; CDR3: CASSVSGTSGGDTQYF; J: TRBJ2-3; D: TRBD2; size: NA; V: TRBV19
DNA: TGTGCCAGTAGCCTCCCGTTTTATGGGACAGGAGAATACAATGAGCAGTTCTTC; CDR3: CASSLPFYGTGEYNEQFF; J: TRBJ2-1; D: TRBD1; size: few; V: TRBV19
DNA: TGTGCCAGCAGTGACCGGGACAGGGAGATCTCCTACGAGCAGTACTTC; CDR3: CASSDRDREISYEQYF; J: TRBJ2-7; D: TRBD1; size: NA; V: TRBV6-1
DNA: TGTGCCAGCAGCTTCAGGGTGGTGGATGAGCAGTTCTTC; CDR3: CASSFRVVDEQFF; J: TRBJ2-1; D: NA; size: many; V: TRBV7-6
DNA: TGTGCCAGCAGCCAAGCGGGGGGGCGGGAGACCCAGTACTTC; CDR3: CASSQAGGRETQYF; J: TRBJ2-5; D: TRBD2; size: NA; V: TRBV4-2